The source of this TCR beta chain is a study of identical twins listed by TCRdb under 2016. For the wider study: To test whether fetal clonotypes persist, this study deep-sequenced TCR alpha and beta repertoires from monozygotic twins, from unrelated adults of various ages, and from cord blood. To rule out contamination, the twin experiments were replicated at different times with different library preparation protocols. Findings and caveats that apply to the study as a whole: Zero-insertion analyses could be partly confounded by invariant T cells such as MAIT and iNKT, although diverse VJ usage argued against such confounding for most clonotypes. Compared with coincidental sharing between unrelated individuals, an excess of low generation-probability sequences was observed among out-of-frame TCR alpha sequences shared between twins. In monozygotic twins, out-of-frame TCR alpha sharing was systematically underestimated by recombination models, although the models agreed with sharing between unrelated individuals. In beta out-of-frame sequences, excess twin sharing was weaker, because having fewer shared sequences lowered the signal-to-noise ratio. Because the same donors could not be followed over many years, the conclusions relied on cross-sectional statistical analysis. Abundant cord blood beta clonotypes carried fewer insertions; young adult naive repertoires showed a weaker similar trend, while memory repertoires showed none.

This clonotype was seen more than once but under ten times. Its specific antigen is unknown. Base quality data are lacking; no much larger clone is found one base away. All donors were healthy Caucasians. The twin cohort comprised three pairs of female monozygotic twins, all aged about 18 to 29 years. The RNA used for TCR libraries was isolated from peripheral blood mononuclear cells. The library was built by means of 5' RACE. The sequencer was an Illumina HiSeq 2000. Template switching introduced a universal primer binding site; the final cDNA contained a unique molecular identifier, enabling accurate counting of TCR cDNA molecules. Specific primers in the conserved constant-segment region were used to synthesize first-strand cDNA for the TCR alpha and beta chains. To control for contamination, every cDNA library carried two barcodes: a SMART-Mk sample barcode plus Illumina barcodes. TruSeq adapter sequences, together with Illumina sample barcodes, were added in two successive PCR steps. The Illumina HiSeq platform was used with custom primers to sequence TCR alpha and beta cDNA libraries. As for the authors' bioinformatics: Unique molecular identifiers were extracted from raw reads with MiGEC, and CDR3 positions were determined with MiXCR. Recombination models were inferred per individual with the repgenHMM and IGoR tools using an EM algorithm. Shared clonotype analysis was performed with the tcR package in R, normalizing sharing by the product of cloneset sizes. Out-of-frame nonproductive sequences were analyzed to study raw recombination free of thymic and clonal selection effects. TCRdb applied fastp at Q25 and MiXCR to the public reads, then kept only in-frame beta chains. Each entry merges the rows of one CDR3 protein and shows their most common DNA and genes. For this entry, the V and J calls and clone size follow TCRdb and not the study's own pipeline. This sample gives 700,000 to 950,000 distinct CDR3 sequences in total; around an eighth of them show up just once. About 1.6% of the sample goes to the ten largest clones.

Its CDR3 holds 16 amino acids, cysteine through phenylalanine. Just CDR3 DNA is preserved here, 48 bases in frame from base 1. For this chain, trimming is 6 bases at the V end and 1 base at the J end, and the number of junction bases without a gene match is 5. These data were likewise used in another study, on yellow fever vaccine responses in identical twins. The second publication reports: According to the authors, the vaccine-induced T cell response in identical twins seemed to be partly convergent and partly specific to each individual. Focusing on identical twins, the study followed the T cell clones that responded to the vaccine, and did so with precision.

What was sequenced was PBMCs. The sequence derives from a woman between 18 and 29 years old in good health. Recombination linked TRBV12-3 or TRBV12-4 to TRBJ2-1; 11 nucleotides in the junction match TRBD2. The CDR3 is CASSFPSGRSYNEQFF. The DNA is as follows: TGTGCCAGCAGCTTCCCTAGCGGGAGGTCCTACAATGAGCAGTTCTTC.